A single sample is the source of the 19 T cell receptor beta chains below, sequenced in a study of cytomegalovirus exposure and HLA in healthy donors. The PCR had 60 Vbeta and 13 Jbeta primers. Profiled with immunoSEQ multiplex PCR; TCRdb holds only in-frame clones, not every one. The data contain roughly 180,000 clones, roughly 79% of them singletons. Sequencing was carried out using PBMCs. These receptor sequences come from a man aged 30 to 45 in good health and CMV-seronegative.

The rearrangement uses TRBV30 and TRBJ1-1, with 8 bases lining up with TRBD1. Per germline, CDR1 GTSNPN and CDR2 SVGIG (reference sequence). There are 12 residues in the CDR3. V was pared by 5 bases and J by 5 bases, with 4 bases of the junction left unmatched. CDR3 amino acids: CAWGQGNTEAFF. Here the CDR3 DNA reads TGTGCCTGGGGACAGGGAAATACTGAAGCTTTCTTT.

The chain is built from TRBV2 and TRBJ2-7; 8 nucleotides line up with TRBD2. The end of the DNA fits TRBJ2-1 better, so the J call may be wrong. This CDR3 has 15 amino acids. Germline CDR1 reads SNHLY; CDR2 reads FYNNEI. The CDR3 region is CASSPETGGLNEQFF. Here the CDR3 DNA reads TGTGCCAGCAGCCCCGAAACGGGAGGGTTGAATGAGCAGTTCTTC.

CDR3 protein: CAIRRQGLYTGELFF. CDR3 DNA sequence: TGTGCCATCCGCCGACAGGGGTTGTACACCGGGGAGCTGTTTTTT. The V and J genes are TRBV7-2 and TRBJ2-2; 8 nucleotides match TRBD1. From germline, CDR1 is SGHTA and CDR2 FQGNSA. The CDR3 length is 15 residues. Trimming cost V 10 bases and J 3 bases; bases outside gene matches: 10.

The rearrangement links TRBV15 to TRBJ2-7; D may be TRBD2 (6 bases). The CDR3 has 13 amino acids. Germline values: CDR1 LNHNV, CDR2 YYDKDF (reference sequence). V was trimmed by 2 bases and J by 7 bases, leaving 12 bases between them. The CDR3 DNA sequence: TGTGCCACCAGCAGACGGGGGTCCGGGGAGCAGTACTTC. This gives the protein CATSRRGSGEQYF.

The gene calls are TRBV5-6 and TRBJ2-1; a weak D match, TRBD1 (5 bases). From germline, CDR1 is SGHDT and CDR2 YYEEEE. V lost 4 bases to trimming and J lost 3 bases, with 17 bases between them. The CDR3 is made up of 16 amino acids. The CDR3 here is CASSILGASHYNEQFF. The CDR3 DNA sequence: TGTGCCAGCAGCATCCTAGGGGCCAGCCACTACAATGAGCAGTTCTTC.

This clone was observed a few times. This rearrangement joins TRBV19 to TRBJ2-7; 14 bases agree with TRBD2. Germline-derived CDR1 and CDR2 are LNHDA and SQIVND (reference sequence). The CDR3 totals 19 residues. With 8 bases clipped from V and 2 bases from J, the junction kept 17 bases outside the gene matches. The CDR3 loop reads CASSPQGLAGGPNTYEQYF. The CDR3 DNA is TGTGCCAGTTCCCCGCAAGGACTAGCGGGAGGCCCAAATACCTACGAGCAGTACTTC. Full variable domain (outside the CDR3, taken from reference TRBV19 and TRBJ2-7): DGGITQSPKYLFRKEGQNVTLSCEQNLNHDAMYWYRQDPGQGLRLIYYSQIVNDFQKGDIAEGYSVSREKKESFPLTVTSAQKNPTAFYLCASSPQGLAGGPNTYEQYFGPGTRLTVT.

The chain couples TRBV28 to TRBJ2-7; D gene uncertain. Germline assignment: CDR1 MDHEN and CDR2 SYDVKM. Trimming cost V 5 bases and J 3 bases, with 8 bases left between them. The CDR3 length is 12 residues. The CDR3 sequence is CASSPLDYEQYF. The CDR3 nucleotides read TGTGCCAGCAGTCCCCTAGACTACGAGCAGTACTTC.

This clone was counted once. The chain has TRBV28 and TRBJ2-7, with 9 bases fitting TRBD2. The V and J ends lost 4 bases and 2 bases, in that order; junction bases with no gene match: 15. Germline CDR1 and CDR2: MDHEN and SYDVKM. The CDR3 spans 18 residues. CDR3: CASSSSHSKGGGAYEQYF. The CDR3 DNA is TGTGCCAGCAGTTCCTCTCATTCGAAGGGCGGGGGGGCCTACGAGCAGTACTTC.

The V gene is TRBV13, the J gene TRBJ2-1, with TRBD2 matching over 8 bases. Germline CDR1 and CDR2: PRHDT and FYEKMQ (reference sequence). This CDR3 has 14 residues. The J segment lost 7 bases and the V segment lost 4 bases, leaving 6 bases of the junction unmatched. The CDR3 coding sequence is TGTGCCAGCAGCTCGGGGGGGACATTGAATGAGCAGTTCTTC. Translated: CASSSGGTLNEQFF.

V gene TRBV2 combines with J gene TRBJ2-5; D is unresolved. There are 14 residues in the CDR3. V gave up 3 bases and J gave up 5 bases, with 13 bases separating them. Germline CDR1 and CDR2: SNHLY and FYNNEI. CDR3 DNA: TGTGCCAGCAGTGATTTGTCCGCCGGGGAGACCCAGTACTTC. Translated: CASSDLSAGETQYF.

A word on this clone: Other nucleotide sequences from this sample produce the same CDR3. The gene calls are TRBV4-3 and TRBJ2-7; TRBD1 agrees at 10 bases. The length of the CDR3 is 15 residues. Germline assignment: CDR1 LGHNA and CDR2 YSLEER. V shed 1 base, J shed 3 bases, and the junction held 3 bases outside the gene matches. The CDR3, as DNA: TGCGCCAGCAGCCAAGTAGACAGGGGGCTCTACGAGCAGTACTTC. It yields the protein CASSQVDRGLYEQYF.

This clone was seen only once. The chain carries TRBV7-3 and TRBJ1-5; D remains ambiguous. The CDR3 is 10 amino acids. Germline V gene sequence: CDR1 SGHTA, CDR2 FQGTGA. Trimming cost V 8 bases and J 10 bases, with 9 bases left between them. The CDR3 nucleotides are TGTGCCAGCGGCCATAAACCCCAGCATTTT. Amino acids: CASGHKPQHF.

This clone was picked up one time. This chain uses TRBV30 with TRBJ2-3; D ambiguous. The CDR3 totals 12 residues. CDR1 and CDR2 from the germline V gene are GTSNPN and SVGIG (reference sequence). V lost 1 base, J lost 3 bases, and 5 bases lay in between. CDR3 in DNA: TGTGCCTGGAGTGCAACTACAGATACGCAGTATTTT. Translation gives CAWSATTDTQYF.

CDR3 sequence: CASSSETGGSGEQYF. As DNA, the CDR3 is TGCGCCAGCAGCTCGGAGACAGGGGGCTCGGGCGAGCAGTACTTC. The gene calls are TRBV5-1 and TRBJ2-7, with TRBD1 identical over 10 bases. The CDR3 runs 15 residues. Trimming cost V 3 bases and J 6 bases; bases outside gene matches: 9. CDR1 and CDR2 from the germline V gene are SGHRS and YFSETQ.

The rearrangement links TRBV4-3 to TRBJ2-7, with 7 bases aligning to TRBD1. Looked up from germline, CDR1 is LGHNA and CDR2 is YSLEER. The CDR3 covers 16 residues. The V segment lost 3 bases and the J segment 4 bases; nucleotides outside the gene matches: 12. CDR3 DNA: TGCGCCAGCAGCCACTCAGCTACAGGGGAAGGATACGAGCAGTACTTC. Its protein product is CASSHSATGEGYEQYF.

The chain links TRBV6-4 to TRBJ2-1, with 14 bases fitting TRBD2. CDR1 and CDR2 from the germline V gene are MRHNA and SNTAGT. CDR3 length: 15 residues. Losses at the gene ends were 2 bases for V and 9 bases for J; bases not matched to a gene: 3. DNA of the CDR3: TGTGCCAGCAGTGACGGGACTAGCGGGAGAATTGAGCAGTTCTTC. Translation: CASSDGTSGRIEQFF.

The gene calls are TRBV4-3 and TRBJ2-5; D gene uncertain. CDR3 length: 13 amino acids. V was pared by 0 bases and J by 5 bases, with 7 bases between. Germline V gives CDR1 LGHNA, CDR2 YSLEER. The CDR3 DNA follows: TGCGCCAGCAGCCAAGACCCCAGGGAGACCCAGTACTTC. This encodes CASSQDPRETQYF.

The chain joins TRBV5-1 to TRBJ1-1; tentatively, D is TRBD1 (5 bases). CDR3 length: 17 amino acids. V gave up 4 bases and J gave up 1 base, with 20 bases separating them. CDR1 SGHRS and CDR2 YFSETQ come from the germline V gene. The CDR3 region has the DNA TGCGCCAGCAGCCCCGGGGGGTACCTAGGGGAGAACACTGAAGCTTTCTTT. Its protein is CASSPGGYLGENTEAFF.

In this sample, this clone turned up a few times. V is TRBV18 and J is TRBJ2-3; the match to TRBD1 covers 9 bases. V lost 2 bases to trimming and J lost 7 bases; unmatched junction nucleotides: 7. This CDR3 contains 15 residues. Germline-derived CDR1 and CDR2 are KGHSH and LQKENI. This chain's CDR3 is CASSPFEGQGNTQYF. CDR3 DNA: TGTGCCAGCTCACCATTTGAGGGACAGGGCAATACGCAGTATTTT. The variable domain in full, completed from reference TRBV18 and TRBJ2-3, reads NAGVMQNPRHLVRRRGQEARLRCSPMKGHSHVYWYRQLPEEGLKFMVYLQKENIIDESGMPKERFSAEFPKEGPSILRIQQVVRGDSAAYFCASSPFEGQGNTQYFGPGTRLTVL.